This T cell receptor beta chain came from a study of shared clonotypes between healthy human individuals. The assay used deep level. The table came from immunoSEQ multiplex PCR; TCRdb's copy has only in-frame clones and leaves some out. In the table there are around 2,000,000 clones, about 95% of which are singletons. Study results and caveats: Clonotype sharing among donors was expected to depend on sequencing depth. Few donors limited the genetic and exposure-history diversity represented.

As to this clone: No antigen is known for it.

The naive CD8 subset, CD45RO-negative cells positively selected for CCR7, excluded terminally differentiated effector memory CD45RA+ cells. Material: naive CD8+ T cells sorted from blood. The sequence was collected from a man aged 18 to 29 in good health.

The CDR3 loop reads CAWSSGNSYEQYF. CDR3 DNA: TGTGCCTGGAGTTCGGGTAACTCCTACGAGCAGTACTTC. The chain has TRBV30 and TRBJ2-7; D unclear. This CDR3 is built from 13 residues. Trimming cost V 2 bases and J 0 bases, with 8 bases left between them. Germline V gene data show CDR1 as GTSNPN and CDR2 as SVGIG (reference sequence).